This entry features one TCR beta chain sequence. The target antigen is unknown. This entry belongs to a study of graft-versus-host responses after intestinal transplantation. Study at large: Multivisceral, liver-intestinal, or isolated intestinal transplants were performed in recipients. Every one of the recipients received anti-thymocyte globulin induction and afterwards took tacrolimus and steroids for 3 to 4 years.

The table came from immunoSEQ multiplex PCR; TCRdb's copy has only in-frame clones and leaves some out. Among 57,000 or so clones listed, approximately 90% were seen once. The germline CDR1 and CDR2 sequences are MNHNS and SASEGT. The length of the CDR3 is 16 residues. V lost 4 bases and J lost 5; bases outside the gene matches: 14. Overall study findings and caveats: Graft-donor T cell macrochimerism in patients accompanied high graft-versus-host to host-versus-graft clonal ratios in allografts. Declining HvG levels early post-transplant were linked to peak circulating GvH clone levels.

The sequences come from PBMCs, collected about 120 days after intestinal transplantation. The clonotype comes from a human patient who received an intestinal transplant, so some T cells may come from the graft donor. V gene TRBV6-1 combines with J gene TRBJ2-7, with 7 bases lining up with TRBD1. The CDR3 here is CASSGPRDSPYDEQYF. CDR3 nucleotide sequence: TGTGCCAGCAGTGGACCTCGGGACAGCCCCTACGACGAGCAGTACTTC.